What follows are 29 T cell receptor beta chains derived from one specimen sequenced in a study of cytomegalovirus exposure and HLA in healthy donors. It was with 60 Vbeta and 13 Jbeta primers that the PCR ran. The data were produced by immunoSEQ multiplex PCR, yet TCRdb's version contains in-frame clones alone and is incomplete. The sample holds fewer than 200,000 clones, 75% to 90% seen once. Specimen: PBMCs. These receptors came from a male donor in good health and CMV-seronegative.

Here the CDR3 DNA reads TGCGCCAGCAGCTTGGAGGGACTAGCGGGGACCGAGCAGTACTTC. Translated: CASSLEGLAGTEQYF. V is TRBV5-1 and J is TRBJ2-7; 13 bases fit TRBD2. CDR3 length: 15 amino acids. After removal of 0 bases from V and 6 bases from J, the junction contained 3 bases not matched to a gene. CDR1 SGHRS and CDR2 YFSETQ come from the germline V gene.

The V and J genes are TRBV29-1 and TRBJ2-7, with D perhaps TRBD1 (6 bases). The CDR3 consists of 14 residues. Per the germline V gene, CDR1 is SQVTM and CDR2 is ANQGSEA. V was trimmed by 0 bases and J by 3 bases, leaving 12 bases between them. The CDR3 nucleotides read TGCAGCGTTGAAGATAGGGGGAGAGGCTACGAGCAGTACTTC. As protein: CSVEDRGRGYEQYF.

The CDR3: CASSPLRLHLYEQYF. CDR3 DNA: TGTGCCAGCAGTCCACTAAGACTTCATCTCTACGAGCAGTACTTC. The chain recombines TRBV27 with TRBJ2-7; D not certain. Germline V lookup: CDR1 MNHEY, CDR2 SMNVEV (reference sequence). The CDR3 runs to 15 residues. V was shortened by 5 bases and J by 3 bases, with 17 bases between the two germline ends.

This sequence joins TRBV11-2 and TRBJ1-2; 9 bases agree with TRBD1. This CDR3 comprises 15 residues. Per the germline V gene, CDR1 is SGHAT and CDR2 is FQNNGV. With V trimmed by 5 bases and J by 4 bases, 8 bases remained unmatched. CDR3 in amino acids: CASSPRDRESYGYTF. The CDR3 nucleotides read TGTGCCAGCAGCCCCCGGGACAGGGAGAGCTATGGCTACACCTTC.

The V gene is TRBV10-3, the J gene TRBJ1-6; no clear D. V lost 10 bases and J 7 bases, leaving 17 bases between the germline ends. The germline V gene has CDR1 ENHRY and CDR2 SYGVKD. The CDR3 length is 14 residues. Written as DNA, the CDR3 is TGTGCCACCGGCGAAGGAGCCGGGAATTCACCCCTCCACTTT. Translating gives CATGEGAGNSPLHF.

The V call is TRBV11-2, the J call TRBJ2-7, with D uncertain. The CDR3 extends over 13 amino acids. Germline loops: CDR1 SGHAT, CDR2 FQNNGV. V lost 3 bases and J 3 bases, leaving 9 bases between the germline ends. The CDR3 loop is CASSLNRGYEQYF. In nucleotides, the CDR3 is TGTGCCAGCAGCTTGAATCGAGGCTACGAGCAGTACTTC.

J is TRBJ1-4 and V is TRBV14; D gene ambiguous. Germline V gives CDR1 SGHDN, CDR2 FVKESK. V shed 8 bases and J shed 5 bases, with 12 bases lying between them. This CDR3 comprises 13 residues. CDR3 loop: CASSRGLNEKLFF. The DNA of the CDR3 is TGTGCCAGCTCCAGAGGGTTAAATGAAAAACTGTTTTTT.

The gene calls are TRBV20-1 and TRBJ2-4; D possibly corresponds to TRBD2 (7 bases). The CDR3 runs 11 residues. Trimming shortened V by 7 bases and J by 6 bases, and 10 bases separated the two germline ends. Germline V lookup: CDR1 DFQATT, CDR2 SNEGSKA (reference sequence). The CDR3 DNA is TGCAGTGTTAGGGGGGGAAACATTCAGTACTTC. Protein product: CSVRGGNIQYF.

There are many counts of this clone. The V and J genes are TRBV6-5 and TRBJ1-6; D may be TRBD1 (6 bases). The CDR3 totals 16 residues. V gave up 2 bases and J gave up 7 bases, with 15 bases separating them. Per germline, CDR1 MNHEY and CDR2 SVGAGI. The CDR3 protein is CASSYGGGGQNSPLHF. The CDR3 coding sequence is TGTGCCAGCAGTTACGGAGGGGGAGGGCAAAATTCACCCCTCCACTTT.

The chain carries TRBV18 and TRBJ1-2; D may be TRBD1 (6 bases). CDR1 and CDR2 (germline): KGHSH, LQKENI. This CDR3 spans 15 amino acids. The ends were cut back, 4 bases at V and 2 bases at J, with 14 bases in the middle. CDR3: CASSLTTGQNYGYTF. CDR3 coding DNA: TGTGCCAGCTCACTAACGACAGGACAGAACTATGGCTACACCTTC.

The chain links TRBV5-6 to TRBJ2-5, with 7 bases identical to TRBD2. The germline V gene encodes CDR1 SGHDT and CDR2 YYEEEE. J gave up 7 bases and V 2 bases, and 5 bases lay outside the gene matches. This CDR3 is 13 amino acids long. The CDR3 sequence is CASSLATGGTQYF. The CDR3 nucleotides are TGTGCCAGCAGCTTAGCGACGGGGGGGACCCAGTACTTC.

The J gene is TRBJ1-1, the V gene TRBV27; D may be TRBD1 (5 bases). This CDR3 comprises 13 residues. From germline, CDR1 is MNHEY and CDR2 SMNVEV (reference sequence). V lost 8 bases to trimming and J lost 8 bases, with 18 bases between them. The CDR3 sequence: CASSSGTQPEAFF. CDR3 nucleotide sequence: TGTGCCAGCTCTTCCGGGACTCAGCCCGAAGCTTTCTTT.

This clone was seen more than once but under ten times. V gene TRBV5-4 combines with J gene TRBJ2-7; D unclear. CDR3 size: 16 residues. Per germline, CDR1 SGHNT and CDR2 YYREEE (reference sequence). Deletions cut 0 bases from V and 2 bases from J, with 15 bases between. The CDR3 sequence is CASSLVVASITYEQYF. Here the CDR3 DNA reads TGTGCCAGCAGCTTGGTGGTGGCCAGTATAACCTACGAGCAGTACTTC.

The CDR3 DNA reads TGTGCCAGCAGCCAAGCCGACAGGGGGAGCGATCAGCCCCAGCATTTT. Translation gives CASSQADRGSDQPQHF. The chain joins TRBV4-2 to TRBJ1-5; 9 bases map to TRBD1. The CDR3 runs 16 residues. Trimming removed 1 base from V and 5 bases from J; junction bases left unmatched: 6. Germline V gene lookup returns CDR1 LGHNA and CDR2 YNFKEQ.

The chain is built from TRBV18 and TRBJ1-1; 7 nucleotides line up with TRBD1. Germline trimming cut 4 bases from V and 11 bases from J; bases unmatched to any gene: 7. This CDR3 spans 12 amino acids. Per the germline V gene, CDR1 is KGHSH and CDR2 is LQKENI. The DNA of the CDR3 is TGTGCCAGCTCACTAGGGGGCCCGGTGGCTTTCTTT. Translation gives CASSLGGPVAFF.

The chain recombines TRBV5-6 with TRBJ1-1; TRBD1 matches 10 bases. The CDR3 spans 13 residues. V shed 4 bases, J shed 9 bases, and the junction held 6 bases outside the gene matches. Per germline, CDR1 SGHDT and CDR2 YYEEEE. CDR3 nucleotides: TGTGCCAGCAGCACAAGAGACAGGGGGCAAGCTTTCTTT. Amino acids: CASSTRDRGQAFF.

This clone has just a few counts. The chain employs TRBV6-4 and TRBJ2-7; 8 bases line up with TRBD1. Germline CDR1 and CDR2: MRHNA and SNTAGT. The CDR3 extends over 13 amino acids. The V gene end was trimmed by 6 bases and the J gene end by 6 bases; junction bases not matched to a gene: 7. CDR3 nucleotides: TGTGCCAGCAGCCCAGGGGGCTTCGGCGAGCAGTACTTC. Translated, it gives CASSPGGFGEQYF.

The rearrangement links TRBV7-6 to TRBJ1-6; TRBD1 aligns across 9 bases. V lost 3 bases to trimming and J lost 10 bases; unmatched junction nucleotides: 7. The CDR3 runs to 15 residues. Germline V CDR1 and CDR2: SGHVS, FNYEAQ. In DNA form, the CDR3 reads TGTGCCAGCAGCTTTTCCGGGACAGGGAACTCACCCCTCCACTTT. Residues: CASSFSGTGNSPLHF.

This clone was found a few times. The chain couples TRBV5-1 to TRBJ2-5; 15 nucleotides agree with TRBD2. The junction had 4 bases not matched to a gene; V was cut back by 5 bases and J by 2 bases. The CDR3 contains 16 residues. Germline V CDR1 and CDR2: SGHRS, YFSETQ. The CDR3 bases are TGCGCCAGCAGTTTCGGGACTAGCGGGGGGCAAGAGACCCAGTACTTC. The encoded protein is CASSFGTSGGQETQYF.

J is TRBJ1-6 and V is TRBV4-1, with a tentative D call TRBD1 (6 bases). Per germline, CDR1 MGHRA and CDR2 YSYEKL. The CDR3 spans 16 residues. V was clipped by 2 bases and J by 4 bases, with 12 bases between them. Here the CDR3 DNA reads TGCGCCAGCAGCCAAAGACAGGAACAATATAATTCACCCCTCCACTTT. This encodes CASSQRQEQYNSPLHF.

The chain has TRBV2 and TRBJ1-5, with D tentatively TRBD1 (6 bases). Per germline, CDR1 SNHLY and CDR2 FYNNEI. V was pared by 2 bases and J by 6 bases, with 14 bases between. The CDR3 contains 15 residues. CDR3 DNA sequence: TGTGCCAGCAGTGAAAGAGGGGGTCCGTTTCAGCCCCAGCATTTT. Its protein product is CASSERGGPFQPQHF.

The chain is built from TRBV5-4 and TRBJ1-1; 7 bases map to TRBD1. The CDR3 spans 16 residues. V was pared by 4 bases and J by 7 bases, with 16 bases of the junction left unmatched. Germline lookup yields CDR1 SGHNT and CDR2 YYREEE (reference sequence). The CDR3 sequence is CASSPDRASNKIEAFF. The CDR3, as DNA: TGTGCCAGCAGCCCAGACAGGGCGTCAAATAAAATTGAAGCTTTCTTT.

The rearrangement joins TRBV6-4 to TRBJ1-5; 7 nucleotides agree with TRBD1. In germline, CDR1 is MRHNA, CDR2 SNTAGT. The length of the CDR3 is 18 residues. V shed 6 bases and J 0 bases; nucleotides not matched to a gene: 14. CDR3 sequence: CASSPRDSRSYSNQPQHF. As DNA, the CDR3 is TGTGCCAGCAGCCCCCGGGACAGTAGAAGCTATAGCAATCAGCCCCAGCATTTT.

This clone was seen once. The chain recombines TRBV18 with TRBJ2-1; 7 nucleotides line up with TRBD1. CDR1 and CDR2 (germline): KGHSH, LQKENI. The junction had 5 bases not matched to a gene; V was cut back by 5 bases and J by 7 bases. This CDR3 region has 13 residues. In DNA, the CDR3 is TGTGCCAGCTCAGAGGGGGCGCGGAATGAGCAGTTCTTC. Translated, it gives CASSEGARNEQFF.

This sequence joins TRBV7-9 and TRBJ1-4, with TRBD1 identical over 7 bases. The CDR3 is 15 residues long. The germline gives CDR1 SEHNR, CDR2 FQNEAQ (reference sequence). After removal of 3 bases from V and 3 bases from J, the junction contained 4 bases not matched to a gene. The CDR3 region is CASSFEGTANEKLFF. For the CDR3, the DNA is TGTGCCAGCAGCTTTGAGGGGACAGCTAATGAAAAACTGTTTTTT.

The DNA of the CDR3 is TGTGCCAGCAACCAAGGGACAGGCTTCAATTCACCCCTCCACTTT. Residues: CASNQGTGFNSPLHF. The chain is built from TRBV27 and TRBJ1-6, with 8 bases aligning to TRBD1. The CDR3 sequence is 15 residues long. The V segment lost 7 bases and the J segment 7 bases; nucleotides outside the gene matches: 9. Germline CDR1 reads MNHEY; CDR2 reads SMNVEV (reference sequence).

A few counts support this clone. J is TRBJ2-2 and V is TRBV6-1, with D hard to call. V was trimmed by 0 bases and J by 2 bases, leaving 7 bases between them. CDR3 length: 15 residues. In germline, CDR1 is MNHNS, CDR2 SASEGT. The chain's CDR3 is CASSEAVRNTGELFF. CDR3 nucleotide sequence: TGTGCCAGCAGTGAAGCTGTCAGAAACACCGGGGAGCTGTTTTTT.

J is TRBJ2-7 and V is TRBV27, with TRBD1 identical over 9 bases. V was pared by 7 bases and J by 2 bases, with 12 bases of the junction left unmatched. Per germline, CDR1 MNHEY and CDR2 SMNVEV (reference sequence). The CDR3 runs to 16 residues. CDR3 region: CASTSHLGTGPYEQYF. The CDR3, as DNA: TGTGCCAGCACCTCTCACCTTGGGACAGGGCCCTACGAGCAGTACTTC.

The chain couples TRBV6-1 to TRBJ1-5; D ambiguous. The germline CDR1 and CDR2 sequences are MNHNS and SASEGT. The CDR3 runs to 15 residues. V shed 3 bases and J shed 1 base, with 10 bases lying between them. CDR3 sequence reads: CASSEGLGSNQPQHF. Here the CDR3 DNA reads TGTGCCAGCAGTGAGGGTCTCGGGAGCAATCAGCCCCAGCATTTT.